Presented here are 8 T cell receptor beta chains from one specimen sequenced in a study of cytomegalovirus exposure and HLA in healthy donors. Researchers ran the PCR with 60 Vbeta and 13 Jbeta primers. Sequenced by immunoSEQ multiplex PCR; TCRdb stores in-frame clones only, minus some. This sample contains under 200,000 clones. Specimen: PBMCs. These receptor sequences come from a woman aged 18-29 years in good health and CMV-seropositive.

V gene TRBV7-9 combines with J gene TRBJ1-2; 7 bases agree with TRBD1. CDR1 and CDR2 (germline): SEHNR, FQNEAQ (reference sequence). Trimming removed 10 bases from V and 5 bases from J; junction bases left unmatched: 10. The CDR3 is 13 residues long. The CDR3 sequence: CATSGGTIYGYTF. CDR3 bases: TGTGCCACCTCAGGGGGAACGATTTATGGCTACACCTTC.

The chain recombines TRBV7-2 with TRBJ2-5; the match to TRBD1 covers 7 bases. The J segment lost 5 bases and the V segment lost 4 bases, leaving 4 bases of the junction unmatched. CDR1 and CDR2 (germline): SGHTA, FQGNSA. This CDR3 has 13 residues. The CDR3 reads CASSSGGRETQYF. As DNA, the CDR3 is TGTGCCAGCAGCTCAGGGGGTCGGGAGACCCAGTACTTC.

As DNA, the CDR3 is TGTGCCAGCAGTGAAGGGGTAGCGGGGGGAAACTCCTACGAGCAGTACTTC. Protein product: CASSEGVAGGNSYEQYF. The V gene is TRBV6-1, the J gene TRBJ2-7; the match to TRBD2 covers 10 bases. Germline V CDR1 and CDR2: MNHNS, SASEGT. Losses at the gene ends were 1 base for V and 0 bases for J; bases not matched to a gene: 6. This CDR3 has 17 amino acids.

The V and J genes are TRBV10-3 and TRBJ2-6, with 9 nucleotides matching TRBD2. The CDR3 is 16 residues long. The J segment lost 5 bases and the V segment lost 0 bases, leaving 2 bases of the junction unmatched. The germline gives CDR1 ENHRY, CDR2 SYGVKD. The CDR3 loop reads CAISESSGGRANVLTF. The CDR3 nucleotides are TGTGCCATCAGTGAGTCGAGCGGGGGGAGGGCCAACGTCCTGACTTTC.

J is TRBJ1-5 and V is TRBV19; TRBD1 might be the D (6 bases). Trimming removed 4 bases from V and 4 bases from J, with 17 bases in between. Germline loops: CDR1 LNHDA, CDR2 SQIVND (reference sequence). The CDR3 spans 16 residues. CDR3: CASSKESTGGNQPQHF. The CDR3 DNA follows: TGTGCCAGTAGTAAGGAGTCGACAGGTGGTAATCAGCCCCAGCATTTT.

The chain uses TRBV19 and TRBJ1-5, with D perhaps matching TRBD1 (5 bases). The CDR3 has 16 residues. In germline, CDR1 is LNHDA, CDR2 SQIVND (reference sequence). V gave up 6 bases and J gave up 3 bases, with 18 bases separating them. CDR3 coding DNA: TGTGCCAGTAGGCCCCCGAGCAGGGCTAACAATCAGCCCCAGCATTTT. As protein: CASRPPSRANNQPQHF.

The rearrangement links TRBV4-3 to TRBJ1-1; 8 nucleotides line up with TRBD1. The CDR3 runs 15 residues. CDR1 and CDR2 from the germline V gene are LGHNA and YSLEER. Trimming cost V 4 bases and J 6 bases; bases outside gene matches: 10. CDR3 sequence: CASSLGQGGVAEAFF. The DNA of the CDR3 is TGCGCCAGCAGCCTCGGACAGGGCGGGGTCGCTGAAGCTTTCTTT.

V and J are TRBV18 and TRBJ1-3; D is uncertain. The V gene lost 2 bases and the J gene lost 3 bases, with 8 bases spanning the gap. This CDR3 has 14 amino acids. CDR1 and CDR2 from the germline V gene are KGHSH and LQKENI. For the CDR3, the DNA is TGTGCCAGCTCACCAGTCAGCGGTGGAAACACCATATATTTT. Encoded protein: CASSPVSGGNTIYF.